This record covers a single TCR beta chain. It has no known antigen specificity. Qualities for individual bases were not recorded, and no much larger clone is one base off. Expansion of CD8+CD57+ cells had been shown by flow cytometry in the patients chosen for sequencing. All patients had severe acquired aplastic anemia diagnosed by International Study of Aplastic Anemia and Agranulocytosis and Camitta criteria. At the time blood was sampled, none of the patients had received any therapy. In the study, sorted CD4+ and CD8+ blood T cells from patients with severe aplastic anemia and from healthy subjects underwent deep sequencing of TCR repertoires. Patients were enrolled under clinicaltrials.gov protocols 00001620, 01623167, 00001397, 00071045, 00081523 and 00961064 in the USA. Ficoll-Paque density gradient centrifugation was used to isolate peripheral blood mononuclear cells. Before DNA extraction, CD4+ and CD8+ T cells were sorted by FACS or by magnetic beads.

Genomic DNA served as template for TCR beta VDJ combination and CDR3 sequence profiling. An Illumina HiSeq 2000 was the platform used for TCR repertoire sequencing. The study's own analysis went as follows. Repertoires were assessed using TRBV/TRBJ rearrangement plots, CDR3 size and DJ length profiles, and Simpson's diversity index. The immunodominant clone was defined as the most abundant DNA sequence in deep sequencing data. CDR3 amino acid sequences were screened for sharing across subjects and were compared with published repertoires and the VDJdb database. TCRdb itself trimmed the public reads at Q25 with fastp, ran MiXCR and retained productive beta chains. Rows with a matching CDR3 protein are joined into one entry that keeps the most common DNA and genes. The V and J calls here are based on TCRdb, not the publication. The sample table contains 200,000 to 300,000 distinct CDR3 sequences; only one count was recorded for approximately 79% of them. The top ten clones comprise around 40% of the sample.

This sample is part of a study of CD8+CD57+ T cells in acquired aplastic anemia (dated by TCRdb to 2016 to 2018). In terms of the full investigation: Extracted DNA from sorted CD4+ and CD8+ cells averaged around 3.3 ug, ranging from about 0.17 to 27.4 ug. CD8+CD57+ expansion was defined as a frequency above the mean frequency observed in healthy subjects.

What the work shows at the level of the full study, not this receptor alone: Around 31 CD8+ CDR3 sequences were shared between patients and controls but appeared highly expressed in patients and within their immunodominant clones. No significant difference in CD8+ Simpson's diversity was found between patients and healthy controls (P=0.060).

V and J are truncated by 5 bases and 4 bases respectively, leaving an intervening sequence of 18 bases. The CDR3 contains 15 residues, cysteine and phenylalanine counted. Only the CDR3 DNA stays, 45 bases, in frame from base 1. Via the germline V gene (reference sequence), CDR1 is SGHNT and CDR2 YYREEE. The chain employs TRBV5-4 and TRBJ2-5; the D gene cannot be resolved reliably. This TCR came from a human donor with aplastic anemia. What was sequenced was sorted CD4+, CD8+, or CD8+CD57+ T cells (not recorded which) from PBMCs. The CDR3 reads CASSPTSSWGETQYF. The DNA reads as follows: TGTGCCAGCAGTCCGACGTCGTCTTGGGGAGAGACCCAGTACTTC. Reference TRBV5-4 and TRBJ2-5 genes cover what lies past the CDR3, so the full variable domain is ETGVTQSPTHLIKTRGQQVTLRCSSQSGHNTVSWYQQALGQGPQFIFQYYREEENGRGNFPPRFSGLQFPNYSSELNVNALELDDSALYLCASSPTSSWGETQYFGPGTRLLVL.